The 30 T cell receptor beta chains in this list originate from one sample, sequenced in a study of OX40 agonist ivuxolimab in advanced cancers. Sequencing used immunoSEQ multiplex PCR; TCRdb keeps in-frame clones, though not all of them. Counted here are about 53,000 clones, 80% to 90% occurring once; the ten biggest clones make up approximately 11%. Sequencing used CD4+ or CD8+ T cells sorted from blood, obtained in a trial of the OX40 agonist ivuxolimab. All receptors derive from an adult with an advanced solid tumor such as melanoma, head and neck, liver or kidney cancer.

The V gene is TRBV7-3, the J gene TRBJ1-4; 7 bases are a match to TRBD1. V trimming: 5 bases; J trimming: 4 bases; junction bases outside the gene matches: 10. Germline assignment: CDR1 SGHTA and CDR2 FQGTGA. The CDR3 length is 16 residues. CDR3 amino acids: CASSGRDSPFNEKLFF. CDR3 DNA sequence: TGTGCCAGCAGCGGGCGGGACAGCCCCTTTAATGAAAAACTGTTTTTT.

J is TRBJ1-3 and V is TRBV4-3; D is unclear. This CDR3 spans 14 amino acids. With 4 bases removed from V and 4 bases from J, the gap between germline ends came to 11 bases. Germline CDR1 LGHNA, CDR2 YSLEER. Written as DNA, the CDR3 is TGCGCCAGCAGCCTATCCCGGGGAGGAAACACCATATATTTT. Translated, it gives CASSLSRGGNTIYF.

The V and J genes are TRBV2 and TRBJ1-2; D is possibly TRBD1 (5 bases). V was cut by 1 base and J by 4 bases, with 16 bases left in between. The CDR3 spans 16 residues. Germline CDR1 and CDR2: SNHLY and FYNNEI. CDR3 amino acids: CASSEGRDRDGYGYTF. In DNA form, the CDR3 reads TGTGCCAGCAGTGAAGGGAGAGACCGGGACGGCTATGGCTACACCTTC.

This chain connects TRBV7-9 to TRBJ1-4; TRBD1 aligns across 7 bases. V shed 5 bases, J shed 4 bases, and the junction held 4 bases outside the gene matches. This CDR3 is built from 14 residues. Per the germline V gene, CDR1 is SEHNR and CDR2 is FQNEAQ (reference sequence). CDR3 residues: CASSPTGNNEKLFF. In nucleotides, the CDR3 is TGTGCCAGCAGCCCGACAGGGAATAATGAAAAACTGTTTTTT.

The V and J genes are TRBV2 and TRBJ2-3; 7 bases map to TRBD2. J lost 5 bases, V lost 7 bases, and 9 bases had no gene match. The germline V gene encodes CDR1 SNHLY and CDR2 FYNNEI. This CDR3 has 14 amino acids. CDR3 DNA sequence: TGTGCCAGCACGGGGGGACCTATCGGAGATACGCAGTATTTT. Protein sequence: CASTGGPIGDTQYF.

The chain employs TRBV9 and TRBJ2-3; no reliable D call. Germline V gene data show CDR1 as SGDLS and CDR2 as YYNGEE. Trimming took off 0 bases at V and 2 bases at J, with 13 bases between the two ends. There are 16 residues in the CDR3. The CDR3 region is CASSVGQARNTDTQYF. The DNA of the CDR3 is TGTGCCAGCAGCGTAGGCCAGGCGAGGAACACAGATACGCAGTATTTT.

This chain connects TRBV6-1 to TRBJ2-1, with TRBD2 matching 14 bases. CDR3 length: 15 amino acids. With V trimmed by 4 bases and J by 10 bases, 6 bases remained unmatched. Germline values: CDR1 MNHNS, CDR2 SASEGT. Here the CDR3 reads CASSGGLAGAGEQFF. The CDR3 DNA reads as TGTGCCAGCAGTGGGGGACTAGCGGGAGCGGGGGAGCAGTTCTTC.

CDR3 region: CASSPQTGSYEQYF. The CDR3, as DNA: TGTGCCAGCTCACCACAAACAGGATCCTACGAGCAGTACTTC. The rearrangement links TRBV18 to TRBJ2-7; a weak D match, TRBD1 (5 bases). CDR3 length: 14 residues. V was shortened by 1 base and J by 1 base, with 8 bases between the two germline ends. Germline V gene data show CDR1 as KGHSH and CDR2 as LQKENI. Looking up the rest from reference TRBV18 and TRBJ2-7 gives the full variable domain: NAGVMQNPRHLVRRRGQEARLRCSPMKGHSHVYWYRQLPEEGLKFMVYLQKENIIDESGMPKERFSAEFPKEGPSILRIQQVVRGDSAAYFCASSPQTGSYEQYFGPGTRLTVT.

The genes are TRBV7-8 and TRBJ2-3; D gene ambiguous. The CDR3 is made up of 15 amino acids. Per germline, CDR1 SGHVS and CDR2 FQNEAQ. With 1 base removed from V and 3 bases from J, the gap between germline ends came to 11 bases. This chain's CDR3 is CASSLVVELTDTQYF. The CDR3 bases are TGTGCCAGCAGCTTAGTCGTAGAGTTAACAGATACGCAGTATTTT. Filled out from reference TRBV7-8 and TRBJ2-3, the complete variable domain reads GAGVSQSPRYKVAKRGQDVALRCDPISGHVSLFWYQQALGQGPEFLTYFQNEAQLDKSGLPSDRFFAERPEGSVSTLKIQRTQQEDSAVYLCASSLVVELTDTQYFGPGTRLTVL.

V gene TRBV20-1 combines with J gene TRBJ2-7, with D unresolved. With 0 bases removed from V and 7 bases from J, the gap between germline ends came to 4 bases. This CDR3 contains 10 residues. Germline CDR1 DFQATT, CDR2 SNEGSKA (reference sequence). CDR3 residues: CSARDLEQYF. The CDR3 nucleotides read TGCAGTGCTAGAGATTTAGAGCAGTACTTC.

V gene TRBV6-5 combines with J gene TRBJ2-7; D is undetermined. The CDR3 runs 14 residues. Germline assignment: CDR1 MNHEY and CDR2 SVGAGI. Trimming pared 0 bases from V and 5 bases from J, leaving 11 bases between. CDR3 DNA: TGTGCCAGCAGTTACTCGGACCGAGCCCACGAGCAGTACTTC. Amino acids: CASSYSDRAHEQYF.

A single count supports this clone. CDR3 nucleotide sequence: TGTGCCAGCTCGAATGAGGGAGGAGAGCAGTACTTC. Translation: CASSNEGGEQYF. The chain has TRBV18 and TRBJ2-7, with D possibly matching TRBD2 (6 bases). The germline V gene encodes CDR1 KGHSH and CDR2 LQKENI. V lost 6 bases and J lost 7, with 13 bases in between. The CDR3 spans 12 residues. Based on the CDR3 plus reference TRBV18 and TRBJ2-7, the full variable domain is NAGVMQNPRHLVRRRGQEARLRCSPMKGHSHVYWYRQLPEEGLKFMVYLQKENIIDESGMPKERFSAEFPKEGPSILRIQQVVRGDSAAYFCASSNEGGEQYFGPGTRLTVT.

This clone appeared a single time. This sequence joins TRBV6-1 and TRBJ2-7, with 7 bases matching TRBD2. The CDR3 loop spans 17 amino acids. CDR1 is MNHNS and CDR2 is SASEGT in the germline V gene. V trimming: 0 bases; J trimming: 2 bases; junction bases outside the gene matches: 10. The CDR3 region is CASSEAARGGRAYEQYF. DNA for the CDR3: TGTGCCAGCAGTGAAGCCGCGAGAGGCGGGAGAGCCTACGAGCAGTACTTC.

This chain connects TRBV7-9 to TRBJ2-5; a weak D match, TRBD1 (7 bases). Germline V CDR1 and CDR2: SEHNR, FQNEAQ (reference sequence). V was trimmed by 1 base and J by 4 bases, leaving 13 bases between them. The CDR3 length is 15 residues. The DNA for the CDR3 is TGTGCCAGCAGCTTAGGGACAGGTAGCGGAGAGACCCAGTACTTC. It encodes CASSLGTGSGETQYF.

The rearrangement uses TRBV11-2 and TRBJ2-3; D is unresolved. The germline V gene encodes CDR1 SGHAT and CDR2 FQNNGV. This CDR3 is built from 13 residues. V shed 3 bases and J shed 8 bases, with 12 bases lying between them. Here the CDR3 reads CASSLNSLGTQYF. As DNA, the CDR3 is TGTGCCAGCAGCTTGAACTCGTTGGGTACGCAGTATTTT.

This chain links TRBV10-1 with TRBJ2-1; D unclear. Trimming cost V 0 bases and J 9 bases, with 9 bases left between them. The CDR3 sequence is 13 residues long. Germline V gives CDR1 WNHNN, CDR2 SYGVQD (reference sequence). The CDR3 sequence is CASSESPRVEQFF. The CDR3 DNA sequence: TGCGCCAGCAGTGAGTCCCCTCGGGTTGAGCAGTTCTTC.

The V gene is TRBV5-6, the J gene TRBJ1-1; D gene uncertain. The CDR3 extends over 13 amino acids. The V gene's germline CDR1 is SGHDT and CDR2 YYEEEE. V was trimmed by 4 bases and J by 5 bases, leaving 12 bases between them. CDR3 nucleotides: TGTGCCAGCAGCCGCCAGGAATGGACTGAAGCTTTCTTT. Translating it yields CASSRQEWTEAFF.

The rearrangement links TRBV19 to TRBJ2-5; no reliable D call. Germline V CDR1 and CDR2: LNHDA, SQIVND (reference sequence). V was shortened by 5 bases and J by 5 bases, with 9 bases between the two germline ends. The CDR3 runs 12 residues. DNA of the CDR3: TGTGCCAGTAGTTCTCGTTGGGAGACCCAGTACTTC. This encodes CASSSRWETQYF. The complete variable domain, with remaining parts taken from reference TRBV19 and TRBJ2-5, reads DGGITQSPKYLFRKEGQNVTLSCEQNLNHDAMYWYRQDPGQGLRLIYYSQIVNDFQKGDIAEGYSVSREKKESFPLTVTSAQKNPTAFYLCASSSRWETQYFGPGTRLLVL.

The chain joins TRBV6-5 to TRBJ2-5, with 7 bases matching TRBD1. CDR3 length equals 15 residues. V trimming: 6 bases; J trimming: 1 base; junction bases outside the gene matches: 8. Per the germline V gene, CDR1 is MNHEY and CDR2 is SVGAGI. CDR3 in amino acids: CASRETGDAQETQYF. CDR3 sequence (DNA): TGTGCCAGCAGGGAAACAGGGGATGCCCAAGAGACCCAGTACTTC.

This chain links TRBV5-4 with TRBJ2-7, with a tentative D call TRBD2 (5 bases). From germline, CDR1 is SGHNT and CDR2 YYREEE (reference sequence). This CDR3 has 13 residues. Trimming removed 4 bases at V and 3 bases at J, with 11 bases between. CDR3 loop: CASSLGEGYEQYF. The CDR3 bases are TGTGCCAGCAGCCTGGGCGAGGGCTACGAGCAGTACTTC.

The V gene is TRBV7-9, the J gene TRBJ1-3; no clear D. Deletions cut 5 bases from V and 7 bases from J, with 18 bases between. The CDR3 is 15 residues long. Germline-derived CDR1 and CDR2 are SEHNR and FQNEAQ (reference sequence). The CDR3 region has the DNA TGTGCCAGCAGCCCCAAGGTCAGGTTAGGGAACACCATATATTTT. Amino acids: CASSPKVRLGNTIYF.

The CDR3 protein is CASSQVGTSYEKLFF. As DNA, the CDR3 is TGTGCCAGTAGTCAAGTCGGGACATCTTACGAAAAACTGTTTTTT. V is TRBV19 and J is TRBJ1-4, with D tentatively TRBD1 (6 bases). Germline V CDR1 and CDR2: LNHDA, SQIVND (reference sequence). CDR3 length: 15 residues. V lost 5 bases and J lost 8, with 18 bases in between.

In regard to this clone: Other DNA sequences in the sample encode the same CDR3. V gene TRBV6-1 combines with J gene TRBJ1-3; D gene uncertain. Germline CDR1 reads MNHNS; CDR2 reads SASEGT. The CDR3 sequence is 15 residues long. V was clipped by 1 base and J by 2 bases, with 9 bases between them. The chain's CDR3 is CASSEGSVPGNTIYF. Here the CDR3 DNA reads TGTGCCAGCAGTGAAGGGTCAGTACCTGGAAACACCATATATTTT.

This chain uses TRBV7-9 with TRBJ2-7; TRBD2 aligns across 9 bases. V lost 0 bases to trimming and J lost 2 bases; unmatched junction nucleotides: 5. Germline assignment: CDR1 SEHNR and CDR2 FQNEAQ (reference sequence). The CDR3 extends over 16 amino acids. This chain's CDR3 is CASSLARGGQTYEQYF. The CDR3 coding sequence is TGTGCCAGCAGCTTAGCGCGGGGGGGGCAGACCTACGAGCAGTACTTC.

This chain joins TRBV28 and TRBJ1-2, with D perhaps matching TRBD1 (5 bases). The CDR3 length is 15 residues. Germline V gene lookup returns CDR1 MDHEN and CDR2 SYDVKM. The germline V and J ends were trimmed by 5 bases and 1 base, with 14 bases remaining between them. CDR3 sequence reads: CASSPYGDSNYGYTF. Here the CDR3 DNA reads TGTGCCAGCAGTCCCTACGGCGACAGTAACTATGGCTACACCTTC.

The V gene is TRBV6-1, the J gene TRBJ1-1; no firm D call. Looked up from germline, CDR1 is MNHNS and CDR2 is SASEGT. The CDR3 runs to 14 residues. V lost 2 bases to trimming and J lost 1 base, with 8 bases between them. The CDR3 reads CASSELRGNTEAFF. CDR3 DNA: TGTGCCAGCAGTGAACTCCGGGGGAACACTGAAGCTTTCTTT.

This clone has only a few counts. The V and J genes are TRBV4-1 and TRBJ2-5; a weak D match, TRBD2 (5 bases). Germline V gene lookup returns CDR1 MGHRA and CDR2 YSYEKL. This CDR3 spans 13 amino acids. The ends were cut back, 5 bases at V and 3 bases at J, with 10 bases in the middle. The CDR3 region has the DNA TGCGCCAGCAGCAAGGAGGCAGAAGAGACCCAGTACTTC. This translates into CASSKEAEETQYF.

J is TRBJ2-5 and V is TRBV4-1; the D is unclear. Trimming shortened V by 2 bases and J by 4 bases, and 5 bases separated the two germline ends. Germline V lookup: CDR1 MGHRA, CDR2 YSYEKL. CDR3 length equals 12 residues. CDR3 amino acids: CASSQRGETQYF. As DNA, the CDR3 is TGCGCCAGCAGCCAACGAGGAGAGACCCAGTACTTC.

This clone was detected only once. The chain recombines TRBV7-3 with TRBJ2-4, with D perhaps matching TRBD1 or TRBD2 (5 bases each). The length of the CDR3 is 15 residues. V dropped 3 bases and J dropped 7 bases, with 16 bases sitting between them. Germline V gene lookup returns CDR1 SGHTA and CDR2 FQGTGA. CDR3 amino acids: CASSLVAGSGNIQYF. The DNA for the CDR3 is TGTGCCAGCAGCTTGGTGGCAGGGTCGGGGAACATTCAGTACTTC.

Worth noting for this clone: At one boundary the junction diverges from the germline segment, which might be a read error. This chain uses TRBV7-7 with TRBJ2-5; possible D gene TRBD2, 6 bases. The CDR3 sequence is 13 residues long. Germline CDR1 reads SSHAT; CDR2 reads FNYEAQ (reference sequence). CDR3 protein: CASSRDFQETQYF. CDR3 nucleotides: TGTGCTAGCAGCCGGGACTTTCAAGAGACCCAGTACTTC.